The TCR beta chain under discussion was sequenced for a study of post-analysis software for immune sequencing data. The study, taken as a whole, reports: The study found TRBV5-6, TRBV5-1 and TRBV20-1 among a handful of TRBV segments more frequent in patients than controls.

With respect to this clonotype: Its target is not known.

Trimming pared 3 bases from V and 2 bases from J, leaving 12 bases between. CDR3 length: 15 residues. Germline CDR1 and CDR2: SGHRS and YFSETQ. The TCR beta cDNA libraries carried unique molecular identifiers. TCRdb called the PCR reads again in MiXCR, with one record for every CDR3 protein. The profile shows 350,000 to 500,000 distinct CDR3 sequences, about 39% of them singletons. Sequenced input: blood. V and J are TRBV5-1 and TRBJ1-5; D is uncertain. This clonotype was obtained from a girl aged 2 to 10 with multiple sclerosis. The CDR3 loop is CASSYTSGGNQPQHF. Written as DNA, the CDR3 is TGCGCCAGCAGCTATACCTCTGGAGGCAATCAGCCCCAGCATTTT.